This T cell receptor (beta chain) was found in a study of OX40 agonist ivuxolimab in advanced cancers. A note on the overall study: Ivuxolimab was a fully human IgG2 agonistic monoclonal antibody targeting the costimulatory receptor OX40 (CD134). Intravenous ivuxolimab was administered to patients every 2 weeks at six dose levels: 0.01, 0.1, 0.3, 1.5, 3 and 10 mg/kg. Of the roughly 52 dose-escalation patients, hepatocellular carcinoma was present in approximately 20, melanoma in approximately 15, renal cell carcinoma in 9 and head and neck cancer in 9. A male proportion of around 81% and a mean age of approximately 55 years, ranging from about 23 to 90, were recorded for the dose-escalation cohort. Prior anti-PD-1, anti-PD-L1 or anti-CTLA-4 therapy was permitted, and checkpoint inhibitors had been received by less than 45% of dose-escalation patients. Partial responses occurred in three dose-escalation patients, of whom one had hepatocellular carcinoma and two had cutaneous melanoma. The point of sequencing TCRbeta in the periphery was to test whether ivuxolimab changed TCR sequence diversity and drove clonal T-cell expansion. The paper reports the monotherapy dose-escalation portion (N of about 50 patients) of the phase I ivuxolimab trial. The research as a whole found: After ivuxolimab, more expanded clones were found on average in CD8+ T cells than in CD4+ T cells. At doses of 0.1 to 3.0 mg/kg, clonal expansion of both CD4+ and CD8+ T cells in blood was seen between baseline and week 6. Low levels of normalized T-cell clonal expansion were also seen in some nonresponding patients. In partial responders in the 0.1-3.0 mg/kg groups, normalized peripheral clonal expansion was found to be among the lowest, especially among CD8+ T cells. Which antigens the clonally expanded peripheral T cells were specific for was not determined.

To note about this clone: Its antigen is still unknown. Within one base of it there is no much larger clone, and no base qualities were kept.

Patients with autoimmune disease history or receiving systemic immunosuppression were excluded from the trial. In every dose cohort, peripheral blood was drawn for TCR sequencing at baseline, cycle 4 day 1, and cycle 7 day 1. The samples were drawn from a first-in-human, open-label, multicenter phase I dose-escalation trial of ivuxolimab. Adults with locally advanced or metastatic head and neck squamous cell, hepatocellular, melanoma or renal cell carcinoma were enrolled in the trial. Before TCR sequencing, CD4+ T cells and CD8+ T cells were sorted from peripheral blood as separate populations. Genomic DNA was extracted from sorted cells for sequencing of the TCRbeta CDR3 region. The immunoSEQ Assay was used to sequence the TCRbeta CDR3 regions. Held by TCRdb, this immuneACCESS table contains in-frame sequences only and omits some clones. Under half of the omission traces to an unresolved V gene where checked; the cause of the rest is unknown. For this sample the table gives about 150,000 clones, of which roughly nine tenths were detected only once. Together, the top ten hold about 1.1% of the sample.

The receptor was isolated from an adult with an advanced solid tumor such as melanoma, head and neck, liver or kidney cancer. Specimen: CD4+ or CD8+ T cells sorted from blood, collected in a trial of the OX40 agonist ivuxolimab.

The DNA sequence is TGCGCCAGCAGCCCTCAGACAGGGGCCAACTATGGCTACACCTTC. Translated, it reads CASSPQTGANYGYTF. The chain couples TRBV5-1 to TRBJ1-2, with 8 bases aligning to TRBD1. V and J are trimmed by 4 bases and 2 bases, and the gene matches miss 7 bases of the junction. The CDR3 contains 15 residues, cysteine and phenylalanine counted. Only CDR3 DNA remains: 45 bases, in frame from the first base. From a lookup of the germline V gene, CDR1 and CDR2 are SGHRS and YFSETQ. Supplemented by the reference TRBV5-1 and TRBJ1-2 proteins around the CDR3, the complete variable domain is KAGVTQTPRYLIKTRGQQVTLSCSPISGHRSVSWYQQTPGQGLQFLFEYFSETQRNKGNFPGRFSGRQFSNSRSEMNVSTLELGDSALYLCASSPQTGANYGYTFGSGTRLTVV.